The text below deals with one TCR beta chain. Its antigen is unknown. The CDR3 has 15 residues. Trimming at V came to 5 bases and at J to 12 bases, leaving 9 bases not matched to a gene. Germline V gives CDR1 SGHTA, CDR2 FQGNSA. The data were taken from a study of T cell responses to AZD1222 COVID-19 vaccine. TCRdb keeps only in-frame clones here, not all; method: immunoSEQ multiplex PCR. The table shows about 67,000 clones, with 80% to 90% occurring only once. General study points: There were mostly white British donors and more females than males, and clonal diversity was possibly underestimated. An increase in Spike-specific TCR breadth and depth was observed after two AZD1222 doses. Researchers report vaccine-associated CD4 TCRs spanning spike, with dominance at 160-218 and 743-854.

The sample in question was peripheral blood, obtained on day 0 of AZD1222 vaccination. The chain combines TRBV7-2 with TRBJ1-6; 11 positions match TRBD1. The TCR originated in an adult in good health. DNA for the CDR3: TGTGCCAGCAGCCCGTGGACAGGGGGCGTAGAACCCCTCCACTTT. It specifies CASSPWTGGVEPLHF.